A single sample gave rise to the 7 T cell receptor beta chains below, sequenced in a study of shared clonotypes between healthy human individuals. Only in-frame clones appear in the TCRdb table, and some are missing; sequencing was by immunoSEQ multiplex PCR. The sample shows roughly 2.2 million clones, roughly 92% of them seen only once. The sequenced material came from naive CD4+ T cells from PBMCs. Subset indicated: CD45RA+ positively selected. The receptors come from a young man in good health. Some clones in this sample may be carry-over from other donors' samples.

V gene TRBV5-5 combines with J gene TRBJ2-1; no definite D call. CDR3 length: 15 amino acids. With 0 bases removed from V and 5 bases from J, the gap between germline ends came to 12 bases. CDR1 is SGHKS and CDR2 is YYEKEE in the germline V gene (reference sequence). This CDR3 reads CASSLGGNPHNEQFF. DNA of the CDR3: TGTGCCAGCAGCTTGGGGGGAAATCCCCACAATGAGCAGTTCTTC. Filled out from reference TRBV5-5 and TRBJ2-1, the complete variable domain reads DAGVTQSPTHLIKTRGQQVTLRCSPISGHKSVSWYQQVLGQGPQFIFQYYEKEERGRGNFPDRFSARQFPNYSSELNVNALLLGDSALYLCASSLGGNPHNEQFFGPGTRLTVL.

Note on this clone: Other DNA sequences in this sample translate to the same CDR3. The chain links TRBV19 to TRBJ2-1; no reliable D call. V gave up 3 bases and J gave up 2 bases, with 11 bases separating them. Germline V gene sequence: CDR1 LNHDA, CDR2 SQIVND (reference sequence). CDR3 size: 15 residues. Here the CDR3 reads CASSITGSTYNEQFF. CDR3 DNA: TGTGCCAGTAGTATCACCGGGTCGACCTACAATGAGCAGTTCTTC.

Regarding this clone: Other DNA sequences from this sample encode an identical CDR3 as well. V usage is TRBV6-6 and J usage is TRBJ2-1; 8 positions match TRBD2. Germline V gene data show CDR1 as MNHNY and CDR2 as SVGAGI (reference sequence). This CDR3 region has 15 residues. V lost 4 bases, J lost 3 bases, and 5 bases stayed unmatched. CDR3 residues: CASSLAGTSYNEQFF. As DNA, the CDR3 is TGTGCCAGCAGTTTAGCCGGGACTAGCTACAATGAGCAGTTCTTC.

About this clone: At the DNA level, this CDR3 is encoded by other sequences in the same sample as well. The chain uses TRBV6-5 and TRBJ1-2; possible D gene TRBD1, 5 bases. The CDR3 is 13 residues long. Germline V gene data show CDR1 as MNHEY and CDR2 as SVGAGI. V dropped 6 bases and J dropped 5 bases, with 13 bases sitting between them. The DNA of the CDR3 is TGTGCCAGCAGGCCTACAGGTGCTTATGGCTACACCTTC. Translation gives CASRPTGAYGYTF.

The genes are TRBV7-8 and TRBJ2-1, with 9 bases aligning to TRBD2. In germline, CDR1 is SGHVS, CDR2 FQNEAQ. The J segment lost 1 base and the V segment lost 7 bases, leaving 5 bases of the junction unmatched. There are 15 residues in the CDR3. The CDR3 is CASIRREGSYNEQFF. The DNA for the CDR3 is TGTGCCAGCATTCGGCGGGAGGGGTCCTACAATGAGCAGTTCTTC.

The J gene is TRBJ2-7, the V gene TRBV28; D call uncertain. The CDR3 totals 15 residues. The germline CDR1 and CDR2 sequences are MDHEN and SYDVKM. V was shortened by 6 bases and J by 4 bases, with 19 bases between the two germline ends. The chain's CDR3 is CASRPKGRKKYEQYF. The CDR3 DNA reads TGTGCCAGCAGACCCAAGGGAAGAAAAAAATACGAGCAGTACTTC.

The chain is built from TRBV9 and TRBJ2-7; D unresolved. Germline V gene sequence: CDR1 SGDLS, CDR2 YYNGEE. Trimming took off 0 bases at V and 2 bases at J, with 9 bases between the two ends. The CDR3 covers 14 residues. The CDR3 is CASSVDSETYEQYF. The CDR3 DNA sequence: TGTGCCAGCAGCGTAGACAGCGAGACCTACGAGCAGTACTTC.